The 31 T cell receptor beta chains given below trace back to one sample, sequenced in a study of T cells expressing NK-cell markers. TCRdb re-called the 5' RACE reads and catalogs CDR3 proteins one per entry, DNA excluded. This listing includes 300,000 to 450,000 distinct CDR3 sequences. Material for sequencing was blood T cells: a sorted CD56 or NKG2C T cell subset, CD4+ or CD8+ T cells, or bulk PBMC T cells (not recorded which). The receptor set was obtained from a man aged 18 to 69 in good health.

V gene TRBV6-1 combines with J gene TRBJ2-7; there is no DNA to check the TCRdb D call of TRBD1. Germline-derived CDR1 and CDR2 are MNHNS and SASEGT. The CDR3 is made up of 14 amino acids. The CDR3 sequence is CASSELHTGHEQYF.

The genes are TRBV10-3 and TRBJ2-7; TCRdb's assignment of TRBD1 cannot be checked, as there is no DNA. There are 12 residues in the CDR3. The germline CDR1 and CDR2 sequences are ENHRY and SYGVKD. Here the CDR3 reads CATGTVSYEQYF.

The CDR3 sequence: CASSPPGGEGRKYSNQPQHF. The rearrangement joins TRBV23-1 to TRBJ1-5. Being an ORF, TRBV23-1 has a function that is uncertain. There are 20 residues in the CDR3.

The chain couples TRBV6-5 to TRBJ1-1. Looked up from germline, CDR1 is MNHEY and CDR2 is SVGAGI. The length of the CDR3 is 14 residues. CDR3: CASSSAVKNTEAFF.

V and J are TRBV5-1 and TRBJ2-3; the D call of TRBD1 rests on TCRdb alone, since no DNA is present to check it. This CDR3 is 16 amino acids long. Germline CDR1 and CDR2: SGHRS and YFSETQ. The CDR3 protein is CASSYGTGGLIDTQYF.

The chain links TRBV20-1 to TRBJ1-1. From germline, CDR1 is DFQATT and CDR2 SNEGSKA (reference sequence). This CDR3 has 14 amino acids. The CDR3 loop is CSARGLQLEAEAFF.

This chain uses TRBV2 with TRBJ2-7; TCRdb gives TRBD2 as the D gene, but with no DNA this cannot be confirmed. The CDR3 is 15 amino acids. Germline V gene lookup returns CDR1 SNHLY and CDR2 FYNNEI. The CDR3 protein is CASSARRLAGVEQYF.

V is TRBV5-6 and J is TRBJ2-2. The length of the CDR3 is 17 residues. The germline gives CDR1 SGHDT, CDR2 YYEEEE. CDR3 amino acids: CASSSLVNQPNTGELFF.

The genes are TRBV11-2 and TRBJ2-3; the TCRdb call, TRBD2, lacks DNA for checking. Germline V gene data show CDR1 as SGHAT and CDR2 as FQNNGV. The CDR3 extends over 16 amino acids. The chain's CDR3 is CASSLASGVMSDTQYF.

The chain is built from TRBV29-1 and TRBJ2-3; TCRdb picks TRBD1, but there is no DNA to check that call. Germline V lookup: CDR1 SQVTM, CDR2 ANQGSEA. The CDR3 has 14 amino acids. The CDR3 sequence: CSFPPAGITDTQYF.

The V call is TRBV5-1, the J call TRBJ1-5. The CDR3 contains 14 residues. Germline CDR1 SGHRS, CDR2 YFSETQ. CDR3 amino acids: CASSQTPSNQPQHF.

The chain has TRBV6-5 and TRBJ2-2. This CDR3 region has 15 residues. Germline CDR1 is MNHEY and CDR2 is SVGAGI. This CDR3 reads CASSYSFTDPGELFF.

The chain joins TRBV5-1 to TRBJ2-2; TCRdb reports TRBD1, a call that lacks DNA to check it against. This CDR3 is 14 amino acids long. The V gene's germline CDR1 is SGHRS and CDR2 YFSETQ. CDR3 protein: CASSFRENTGELFF.

The chain links TRBV20-1 to TRBJ2-2. The germline gives CDR1 DFQATT, CDR2 SNEGSKA (reference sequence). The CDR3 has 13 amino acids. The CDR3 loop is CSARGPTLGELFF.

This chain links TRBV20-1 with TRBJ1-1; TCRdb outputs TRBD1, but without DNA this stays unchecked. CDR1 is DFQATT and CDR2 is SNEGSKA in the germline V gene (reference sequence). CDR3 length: 14 amino acids. The CDR3 sequence is CSARRDPNQAEAFF.

The rearrangement uses TRBV2 and TRBJ1-5. This CDR3 region has 13 residues. Germline CDR1 is SNHLY and CDR2 is FYNNEI. The CDR3 region is CASSAPSNQPQHF.

The rearrangement links TRBV18 to TRBJ1-1. The CDR3 contains 15 residues. Germline V gene data show CDR1 as KGHSH and CDR2 as LQKENI. The CDR3: CASSPPGARSAEAFF.

The chain recombines TRBV29-1 with TRBJ2-7. The CDR3 is 12 residues long. Germline loops: CDR1 SQVTM, CDR2 ANQGSEA. Here the CDR3 reads CSVVVRGYEQYF.

This chain uses TRBV3-1 with TRBJ2-7; TCRdb's D call, TRBD1, is unchecked because there is no DNA. The CDR3 covers 12 residues. Germline V lookup: CDR1 LGHDT, CDR2 YNNKEL (reference sequence). CDR3 sequence reads: CASSQHGTEQHF.

V usage is TRBV19 and J usage is TRBJ2-5; checking the TCRdb D call of TRBD2 is not possible without DNA. The V gene's germline CDR1 is LNHDA and CDR2 SQIVND (reference sequence). This CDR3 comprises 16 residues. The CDR3 sequence is CASSPRHGSAGETQYF. Looking up the rest from reference TRBV19 and TRBJ2-5 gives the full variable domain: DGGITQSPKYLFRKEGQNVTLSCEQNLNHDAMYWYRQDPGQGLRLIYYSQIVNDFQKGDIAEGYSVSREKKESFPLTVTSAQKNPTAFYLCASSPRHGSAGETQYFGPGTRLLVL.

This chain links TRBV5-6 with TRBJ1-2; the D gene TCRdb calls, TRBD1, cannot be checked with no DNA. Germline assignment: CDR1 SGHDT and CDR2 YYEEEE. The CDR3 covers 15 residues. The CDR3 sequence: CASSLQPTGLYGYTF.

The rearrangement uses TRBV5-1 and TRBJ2-3; TCRdb designates TRBD1, a call that cannot be tested without DNA. CDR3 length: 17 residues. Germline CDR1 is SGHRS and CDR2 is YFSETQ. The CDR3 reads CASSTAGRRGRTDTQYF.

The chain carries TRBV23-1 and TRBJ2-2. TRBV23-1 carries the ORF label, with uncertain function. CDR3 length: 16 residues. CDR3 loop: CASSQTEHRNTGELFF.

The J gene is TRBJ2-7, the V gene TRBV3-1. The CDR3 is 14 amino acids. Germline V gene sequence: CDR1 LGHDT, CDR2 YNNKEL (reference sequence). CDR3 sequence: CASADWQGVHEQYF.

The V and J genes are TRBV6-1 and TRBJ2-7; TCRdb's D call, TRBD1, is unchecked because there is no DNA. Germline loops: CDR1 MNHNS, CDR2 SASEGT. The CDR3 spans 15 residues. CDR3 loop: CASRVVGGREGEQYF.

This chain uses TRBV7-6 with TRBJ2-5; TCRdb's assignment of TRBD1 cannot be checked, as there is no DNA. The CDR3 extends over 14 amino acids. Germline V CDR1 and CDR2: SGHVS, FNYEAQ. This CDR3 is CASSTGQGQETQYF.

The chain carries TRBV4-2 and TRBJ1-2; TCRdb picks TRBD1, but there is no DNA to check that call. CDR3 size: 22 residues. Germline V gene sequence: CDR1 LGHNA, CDR2 YNFKEQ. The CDR3: CASSQYTPSLSTARLANYGYTF.

The chain couples TRBV5-1 to TRBJ2-3; the TCRdb call, TRBD1, lacks DNA for checking. The CDR3 runs to 12 residues. Germline values: CDR1 SGHRS, CDR2 YFSETQ. The CDR3 sequence: CASSLGQDPRYF.

This chain connects TRBV3-1 to TRBJ2-6. Germline values: CDR1 LGHDT, CDR2 YNNKEL (reference sequence). This CDR3 has 16 amino acids. The CDR3 protein is CASSQDRTSGANVLTF.

This chain connects TRBV3-1 to TRBJ2-5. The length of the CDR3 is 13 residues. Germline V gene data show CDR1 as LGHDT and CDR2 as YNNKEL (reference sequence). The CDR3 loop is CASSPVVVATQYF.

This sequence joins TRBV7-2 and TRBJ2-7; the TRBD2 assignment by TCRdb is unverifiable without DNA. The germline V gene has CDR1 SGHTA and CDR2 FQGNSA. The CDR3 is 15 amino acids. Here the CDR3 reads CASSPTGTITYEQYF.